The clone carrying this T cell receptor beta chain occurred many times. What it recognizes is unknown. One entry per CDR3 protein results from TCRdb running MiXCR on the 5' RACE reads. In the table there are roughly 290,000 distinct CDR3 sequences, about 8.3% of which are singletons. The germline gives CDR1 DFQATT, CDR2 SNEGSKA (reference sequence). Between the trimmed V and J ends, which lost 8 bases and 0 bases, there was a span of 14 bases. The CDR3 is 15 amino acids. The record originates from a study of identical twins. Study findings and constraints: Twins shared out-of-frame alpha sequences with excess low generation probability. Models, which agreed with sharing between unrelated individuals, nonetheless underestimated the out-of-frame TCR alpha sharing seen in monozygotic twins. For out-of-frame beta sequences, excess twin sharing was weaker.

Separately, the same data were catalogued under a study of yellow fever vaccine responses in identical twins.

The chain recombines TRBV20-1 with TRBJ1-6; the D is unclear. This clonotype was sampled from a woman in her late teens or twenties in good health. The specimen sequenced was memory (CD45RO+) T cells sorted from blood. CDR3 sequence reads: CSPEVRSSYNSPLHF. CDR3 in DNA: TGCAGTCCAGAAGTCCGGAGCTCCTATAATTCACCCCTCCACTTT.